This is a list of T cell receptor beta chains from one sample in a study of beta chain features in type 1 diabetes. Here immunoSEQ multiplex PCR was the method, and the copy in TCRdb shows in-frame clones only, minus some. The table shows hundreds of thousands of clones, with more than 13% occurring only once. The specimen was naive CD4+ T cells from blood. All receptors come from a man in his late teens or twenties with type 1 diabetes. Both conserved end residues are part of each CDR3. D genes are given only for firm matches. Only part of the rows carry a size: once, few, many, or a class if the clone is expanded.

v_gene: TRBV29-1
j_gene: TRBJ1-2
d_gene: TRBD1
abundance: few
CDR3nt: TGCAGCGACCTACGGGACAGGTTCAGTAATGCCTATGGCTACACCTTC
CDR3aa: CSDLRDRFSNAYGYTF

v_gene: TRBV18
j_gene: TRBJ1-1
d_gene: .
abundance: few
CDR3nt: TGTGCCAGCTCACCAGAACTGTCCATGAACACTGAAGCTTTCTTT
CDR3aa: CASSPELSMNTEAFF

v_gene: TRBV7-9
j_gene: TRBJ1-1
d_gene: .
abundance: .
CDR3nt: TGTGCCAGCAGCTTAGCGGACCCGCGGAGCACTGAAGCTTTCTTT
CDR3aa: CASSLADPRSTEAFF

v_gene: TRBV25-1
j_gene: TRBJ1-5
d_gene: .
abundance: .
CDR3nt: TGTGCCAGCAGTGGGGGACACTTGCCCCAGCATTTT
CDR3aa: CASSGGHLPQHF

v_gene: TRBV2
j_gene: TRBJ2-5
d_gene: TRBD2
abundance: few
CDR3nt: TGTGCCAGCAAGAACGGGGGGCAAGAGACCCAGTACTTC
CDR3aa: CASKNGGQETQYF

v_gene: TRBV18
j_gene: TRBJ1-2
d_gene: .
abundance: few
CDR3nt: TGTGCCAGCTCCCCGGGCAGAAACTATGGCTACACCTTC
CDR3aa: CASSPGRNYGYTF

v_gene: TRBV29-1
j_gene: TRBJ1-2
d_gene: .
abundance: .
CDR3nt: TGCAGCGTTGGAGAGGGCGAAGCACGCTACACCTTC
CDR3aa: CSVGEGEARYTF

v_gene: TRBV25-1
j_gene: TRBJ1-1
d_gene: .
abundance: .
CDR3nt: TGTGCCAGCAGTGAACCACGGGAAGCTTTCTTT
CDR3aa: CASSEPREAFF

v_gene: TRBV29-1
j_gene: TRBJ2-3
d_gene: TRBD1
abundance: .
CDR3nt: TGCAGCGCCTGGGGGACAGGGTCTACAGATACGCAGTATTTT
CDR3aa: CSAWGTGSTDTQYF

v_gene: TRBV7-9
j_gene: TRBJ2-2
d_gene: TRBD2
abundance: few
CDR3nt: TGTGCCAGCAGCAGGACTAGCCGCGGGGAGCTGTTTTTT
CDR3aa: CASSRTSRGELFF

v_gene: TRBV10-1
j_gene: TRBJ2-5
d_gene: .
abundance: .
CDR3nt: TGCGCCAGCAGTGAGCGTCGGGGTCAATCCCAAGAGACCCAGTACTTC
CDR3aa: CASSERRGQSQETQYF

v_gene: TRBV10-3
j_gene: TRBJ1-5
d_gene: .
abundance: .
CDR3nt: TGTGCCATCAGTGACAGGGTAAATCAGCCCCAGCATTTT
CDR3aa: CAISDRVNQPQHF

v_gene: TRBV30
j_gene: TRBJ2-1
d_gene: TRBD2
abundance: few
CDR3nt: TGTGCCTGGAGTGTAGGACTAGCGAAGAATGAGCAGTTCTTC
CDR3aa: CAWSVGLAKNEQFF

v_gene: TRBV13
j_gene: TRBJ1-1
d_gene: .
abundance: few
CDR3nt: TGTGCCAGCAGCCCAGTCACGACAGGGAACACTGAAGCTTTCTTT
CDR3aa: CASSPVTTGNTEAFF

v_gene: TRBV29-1
j_gene: TRBJ1-1
d_gene: .
abundance: few
CDR3nt: TGCAGCGTTAGGGGGAACACTGAAGCTTTCTTT
CDR3aa: CSVRGNTEAFF

v_gene: TRBV7-2
j_gene: TRBJ2-7
d_gene: TRBD1
abundance: .
CDR3nt: TGTGCCAGCAGCCCGACAGGGGATAGGCAGTACTTC
CDR3aa: CASSPTGDRQYF

v_gene: TRBV5-4
j_gene: TRBJ1-2
d_gene: .
abundance: .
CDR3nt: TGTGCCAGCAGCTCCCTTCGGAGGGAAGGCTATGGCTACACCTTC
CDR3aa: CASSSLRREGYGYTF

v_gene: TRBV5-1
j_gene: TRBJ2-5
d_gene: TRBD1
abundance: .
CDR3nt: TGCGCCAGCAGCCCCGGACAGGGGGCGGAGACCCAGTACTTC
CDR3aa: CASSPGQGAETQYF

v_gene: TRBV15
j_gene: TRBJ2-1
d_gene: TRBD2
abundance: few
CDR3nt: TGTGCCACCAGCAGAGGGGAGACTAGCGGGGGAGGGGATGAGCAGTTCTTC
CDR3aa: CATSRGETSGGGDEQFF

v_gene: TRBV7-9
j_gene: TRBJ2-7
d_gene: TRBD1
abundance: .
CDR3nt: TGTGCCAGCAGCCCCGAAGGCAGGGGGCTCGACGAGCAGTACTTC
CDR3aa: CASSPEGRGLDEQYF

v_gene: TRBV29-1
j_gene: TRBJ1-3
d_gene: .
abundance: few
CDR3nt: TGCAGCGTAGGATCGGGCTCTGGAAACACCATATATTTT
CDR3aa: CSVGSGSGNTIYF

v_gene: TRBV25-1
j_gene: TRBJ2-7
d_gene: TRBD1
abundance: few
CDR3nt: TGTGCCAGCAGTGCCCGAGGGACAGGGAACAACGAGCAGTACTTC
CDR3aa: CASSARGTGNNEQYF

v_gene: TRBV7-2
j_gene: TRBJ2-3
d_gene: .
abundance: few
CDR3nt: TGTGCCAGCAGCTTCTGGAGCGTGGAGGATACGCAGTATTTT
CDR3aa: CASSFWSVEDTQYF

v_gene: TRBV4-3
j_gene: TRBJ1-1
d_gene: TRBD1
abundance: .
CDR3nt: TGCGCCAGCAGCCAAGACACAGGGGGGGTGGCTTTCTTT
CDR3aa: CASSQDTGGVAFF

v_gene: TRBV30
j_gene: TRBJ2-7
d_gene: .
abundance: few
CDR3nt: TGTGCCTGGAGTGGAGGTCCAGGCGCCTACGAGCAGTACTTC
CDR3aa: CAWSGGPGAYEQYF

v_gene: TRBV30
j_gene: TRBJ1-1
d_gene: .
abundance: .
CDR3nt: TGTGCCTGGGTGCAGGGGAGCACTGAAGCTTTCTTT
CDR3aa: CAWVQGSTEAFF

v_gene: TRBV5-5
j_gene: TRBJ2-3
d_gene: .
abundance: .
CDR3nt: TGTGCCAGCAGCTCCATGCCTAGCAGGGATACGCAGTATTTT
CDR3aa: CASSSMPSRDTQYF

v_gene: TRBV7-2
j_gene: TRBJ2-7
d_gene: TRBD2
abundance: few
CDR3nt: TGTGCCAGCAGCTTAGGACTAGCGGAAATCTACGAGCAGTACTTC
CDR3aa: CASSLGLAEIYEQYF

v_gene: TRBV18
j_gene: TRBJ1-4
d_gene: .
abundance: .
CDR3nt: TGTGCCAGCTCACCGGTTAAGGGTTCAACTAATGAAAAACTGTTTTTT
CDR3aa: CASSPVKGSTNEKLFF

v_gene: TRBV7-8
j_gene: TRBJ2-1
d_gene: .
abundance: .
CDR3nt: TGTGCCAGCAGCCCCTACGTCGGGAAAAATGAGCAGTTCTTC
CDR3aa: CASSPYVGKNEQFF

v_gene: TRBV5-6
j_gene: TRBJ2-3
d_gene: .
abundance: .
CDR3nt: TGTGCCAGCAGCGCACTACCTAGCACAGATACGCAGTATTTT
CDR3aa: CASSALPSTDTQYF

v_gene: TRBV9
j_gene: TRBJ2-2
d_gene: .
abundance: .
CDR3nt: TGTGCCAGCGGGGGCCTCGGGGCCAGGACCGGGGAGCTGTTTTTT
CDR3aa: CASGGLGARTGELFF